This entry lists 18 T cell receptor beta chains sequenced from one sample in a study of cytomegalovirus exposure and HLA in healthy donors. The PCR employed 60 Vbeta primers together with 13 Jbeta primers. TCRdb's table, derived via immunoSEQ multiplex PCR, lists solely in-frame clones and lacks some. Found here are about 80,000 clones, roughly 80% of them singletons; the top ten hold roughly 7.2%. What was sequenced was PBMCs. The receptors were sampled from a woman between 40 and 55 years old in good health and CMV-seronegative.

This sequence joins TRBV5-4 and TRBJ2-5; TRBD2 is a possible D gene (7 bases). This CDR3 is built from 13 residues. Germline-derived CDR1 and CDR2 are SGHNT and YYREEE (reference sequence). Deletions cut 2 bases from V and 5 bases from J, with 10 bases between. CDR3 nucleotides: TGTGCCAGCAGCTTCAGGGGAGGGGAGACCCAGTACTTC. This gives the protein CASSFRGGETQYF. The whole variable domain, remainder taken from reference TRBV5-4 and TRBJ2-5, is ETGVTQSPTHLIKTRGQQVTLRCSSQSGHNTVSWYQQALGQGPQFIFQYYREEENGRGNFPPRFSGLQFPNYSSELNVNALELDDSALYLCASSFRGGETQYFGPGTRLLVL.

This chain links TRBV2 with TRBJ2-7, with 10 bases aligning to TRBD1. Germline V gene lookup returns CDR1 SNHLY and CDR2 FYNNEI. V gave up 6 bases and J gave up 9 bases; unmatched junction bases: 17. The CDR3 loop spans 16 amino acids. The CDR3 DNA follows: TGTGCCAGCAGCGAATGGGGGACAGGGGCTATGACTAGGCAGTACTTC. Translating it yields CASSEWGTGAMTRQYF.

Worth noting for this clone: Within the sample, other DNA sequences also encode this same CDR3. The rearrangement links TRBV7-3 to TRBJ2-1; no reliable D call. The CDR3 runs 13 residues. The germline V and J ends were trimmed by 3 bases and 3 bases, with 6 bases remaining between them. The germline CDR1 and CDR2 sequences are SGHTA and FQGTGA. CDR3 sequence: CASSLGRYNEQFF. Written as DNA, the CDR3 is TGTGCCAGCAGCTTGGGCCGCTACAATGAGCAGTTCTTC.

This clone has a handful of counts. V and J are TRBV18 and TRBJ1-2; 7 bases are a match to TRBD1. The CDR3 has 14 amino acids. CDR1 is KGHSH, CDR2 LQKENI, per germline. The ends lost 3 bases at V and 5 bases at J; junction bases unmatched: 6. In nucleotides, the CDR3 is TGTGCCAGCTCACCCCCCGGGACAGAATATGGCTACACCTTC. Protein: CASSPPGTEYGYTF.

This chain joins TRBV28 and TRBJ1-2; the D is unclear. V was shortened by 7 bases and J by 0 bases, with 9 bases between the two germline ends. Germline loops: CDR1 MDHEN, CDR2 SYDVKM. The CDR3 is 13 amino acids. CDR3 in DNA: TGTGCCAGCAAATTAACAACTAACTATGGCTACACCTTC. It specifies CASKLTTNYGYTF.

The chain recombines TRBV27 with TRBJ2-5, with 7 bases identical to TRBD2. Trimming removed 9 bases from V and 1 base from J; junction bases left unmatched: 11. Per germline, CDR1 MNHEY and CDR2 SMNVEV (reference sequence). This CDR3 spans 15 amino acids. CDR3 in amino acids: CASKRGPGPQETQYF. The CDR3 coding sequence is TGTGCCAGTAAGCGGGGCCCGGGGCCCCAAGAGACCCAGTACTTC.

This clone was seen a handful of times. The chain links TRBV7-3 to TRBJ1-1; the D is unclear. The ends were cut back, 4 bases at V and 2 bases at J, with 8 bases in the middle. Germline V gene lookup returns CDR1 SGHTA and CDR2 FQGTGA. The CDR3 is made up of 13 amino acids. CDR3 sequence: CASSWQYNTEAFF. As DNA, the CDR3 is TGTGCCAGCAGCTGGCAGTACAACACTGAAGCTTTCTTT.

The V call is TRBV18, the J call TRBJ1-1; tentatively, D is TRBD1 (6 bases). Trimming cost V 0 bases and J 6 bases, with 14 bases left between them. The germline V gene encodes CDR1 KGHSH and CDR2 LQKENI. This CDR3 contains 15 residues. The CDR3 spells CASSPPVQGFAEAFF. The CDR3 DNA follows: TGTGCCAGCTCACCACCAGTCCAGGGGTTCGCTGAAGCTTTCTTT.

This chain uses TRBV14 with TRBJ2-5, with a tentative D call TRBD2 (5 bases). CDR3 size: 15 residues. Germline values: CDR1 SGHDN, CDR2 FVKESK. Trimming removed 3 bases from V and 2 bases from J, with 13 bases in between. The CDR3 loop is CASSQYPGEQETQYF. As DNA, the CDR3 is TGTGCCAGCAGCCAGTACCCCGGGGAGCAAGAGACCCAGTACTTC.

The rearrangement joins TRBV4-3 to TRBJ2-1; TRBD2 aligns across 11 bases. This CDR3 has 15 residues. V shed 4 bases and J 6 bases; nucleotides not matched to a gene: 5. CDR1 LGHNA and CDR2 YSLEER come from the germline V gene. CDR3 bases: TGCGCCAGCAGCCCGGGACTAGCGGACTTCAATGAGCAGTTCTTC. It codes for CASSPGLADFNEQFF.

The rearrangement joins TRBV29-1 to TRBJ2-1, with 8 nucleotides matching TRBD2. Germline assignment: CDR1 SQVTM and CDR2 ANQGSEA. This CDR3 spans 13 amino acids. Written as DNA, the CDR3 is TGCAGTGGAATTAGCGGGGACTACAATGAGCAGTTCTTC. It specifies CSGISGDYNEQFF.

The rearrangement joins TRBV5-1 to TRBJ2-2; tentative D call: TRBD2 (6 bases). This CDR3 has 14 amino acids. Between the trimmed V and J ends, which lost 9 bases and 6 bases, there was a span of 18 bases. Germline CDR1 reads SGHRS; CDR2 reads YFSETQ. The CDR3 DNA reads TGCGCCACCCAAAGTGGGAGGTTGGCCGGGGAGCTGTTTTTT. Translated: CATQSGRLAGELFF.

The chain carries TRBV19 and TRBJ2-2; TRBD1 matches 7 bases. Trimming removed 6 bases from V and 3 bases from J; junction bases left unmatched: 7. This CDR3 has 15 amino acids. Germline V gene sequence: CDR1 LNHDA, CDR2 SQIVND (reference sequence). CDR3 loop: CASRKTGSDTGELFF. CDR3 sequence (DNA): TGTGCCAGTAGGAAGACAGGGTCGGACACCGGGGAGCTGTTTTTT.

This rearrangement joins TRBV30 to TRBJ2-3, with D perhaps matching TRBD1 (5 bases). Trimming removed 0 bases from V and 2 bases from J, with 9 bases in between. The CDR3 has 14 residues. The germline CDR1 and CDR2 sequences are GTSNPN and SVGIG (reference sequence). The DNA of the CDR3 is TGTGCCTGGAGTGTAGGGGTTGACACAGATACGCAGTATTTT. This encodes CAWSVGVDTDTQYF.

J is TRBJ2-7 and V is TRBV6-5; 8 bases fit TRBD2. The germline V gene has CDR1 MNHEY and CDR2 SVGAGI. The CDR3 length is 13 residues. The ends lost 9 bases at V and 0 bases at J; junction bases unmatched: 4. The chain's CDR3 is CASAGGPSYEQYF. The CDR3 bases are TGTGCCAGTGCGGGGGGCCCCTCCTACGAGCAGTACTTC.

The genes are TRBV6-5 and TRBJ1-1; D remains ambiguous. The CDR3 length is 13 residues. Germline V gives CDR1 MNHEY, CDR2 SVGAGI. V was shortened by 7 bases and J by 4 bases, with 13 bases between the two germline ends. The CDR3 protein is CASNQFGGTEAFF. The CDR3 DNA reads as TGTGCCAGCAATCAATTTGGCGGCACTGAAGCTTTCTTT.

The chain uses TRBV28 and TRBJ2-1; possibly TRBD2 for D (5 bases). V was clipped by 3 bases and J by 3 bases, with 9 bases between them. From germline, CDR1 is MDHEN and CDR2 SYDVKM. CDR3 length: 14 amino acids. The CDR3 coding sequence is TGTGCCAGCAGTTTCCTAGCTGGCTACAATGAGCAGTTCTTC. Its protein product is CASSFLAGYNEQFF.

The chain recombines TRBV9 with TRBJ1-1, with 9 bases lining up with TRBD1. V was pared by 2 bases and J by 4 bases, with 3 bases of the junction left unmatched. Germline V gene lookup returns CDR1 SGDLS and CDR2 YYNGEE. This CDR3 is 14 amino acids long. The CDR3 nucleotides are TGTGCCAGCAGCGTGACAGGGGGTTTCACTGAAGCTTTCTTT. Its protein is CASSVTGGFTEAFF.